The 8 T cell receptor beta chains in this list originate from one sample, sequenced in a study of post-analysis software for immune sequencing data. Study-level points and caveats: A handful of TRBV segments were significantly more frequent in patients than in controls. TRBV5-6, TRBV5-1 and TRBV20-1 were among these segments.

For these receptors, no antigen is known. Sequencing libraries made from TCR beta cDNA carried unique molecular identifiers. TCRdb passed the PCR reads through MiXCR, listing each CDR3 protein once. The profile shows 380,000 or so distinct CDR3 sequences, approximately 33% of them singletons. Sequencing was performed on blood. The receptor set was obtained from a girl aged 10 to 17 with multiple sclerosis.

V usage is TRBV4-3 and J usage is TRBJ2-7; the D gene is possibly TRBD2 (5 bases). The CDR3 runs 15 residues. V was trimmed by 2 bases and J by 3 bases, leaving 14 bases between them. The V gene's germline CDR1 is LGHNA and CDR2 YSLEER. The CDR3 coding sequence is TGCGCCAGCAGCCAATTTGAGGGTGCCTACTACGAGCAGTACTTC. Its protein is CASSQFEGAYYEQYF.

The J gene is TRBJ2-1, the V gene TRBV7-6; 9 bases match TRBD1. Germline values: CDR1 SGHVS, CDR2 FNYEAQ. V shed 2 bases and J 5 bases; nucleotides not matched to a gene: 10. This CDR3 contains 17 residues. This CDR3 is CASSLLNTGGKNNEQFF. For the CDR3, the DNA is TGTGCCAGCAGCTTACTCAATACAGGGGGCAAGAACAATGAGCAGTTCTTC.

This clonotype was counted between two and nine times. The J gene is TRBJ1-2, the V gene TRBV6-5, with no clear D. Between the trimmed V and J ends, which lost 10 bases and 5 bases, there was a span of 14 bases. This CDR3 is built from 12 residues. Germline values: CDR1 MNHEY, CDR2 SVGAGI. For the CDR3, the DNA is TGTGCCACCTTAGCCGGTACATATGGCTACACCTTC. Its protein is CATLAGTYGYTF.

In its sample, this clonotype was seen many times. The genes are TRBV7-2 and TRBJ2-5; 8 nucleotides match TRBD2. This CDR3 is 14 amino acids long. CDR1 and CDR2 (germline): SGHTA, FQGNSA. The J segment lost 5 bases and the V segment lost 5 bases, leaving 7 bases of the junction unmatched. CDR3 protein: CASSDGLAGETQYF. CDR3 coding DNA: TGTGCCAGCAGCGATGGACTAGCAGGCGAGACCCAGTACTTC.

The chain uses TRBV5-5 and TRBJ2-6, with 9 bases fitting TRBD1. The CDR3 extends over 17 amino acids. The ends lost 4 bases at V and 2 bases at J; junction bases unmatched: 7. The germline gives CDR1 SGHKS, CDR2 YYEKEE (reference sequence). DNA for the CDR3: TGTGCCAGCAGCGTACAGGGGGCCCACCCTGGGGCCAACGTCCTGACTTTC. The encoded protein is CASSVQGAHPGANVLTF.

The CDR3 coding sequence is TGTGCCAGCAGCTTAGGACTAGCGAGCGACAATGAGCAGTACTTC. Protein: CASSLGLASDNEQYF. The chain joins TRBV5-5 to TRBJ2-1, with 9 bases aligning to TRBD2. The DNA end favors TRBJ2-7, so the J call may be wrong. CDR1 SGHKS and CDR2 YYEKEE come from the germline V gene (reference sequence). The CDR3 contains 15 residues.

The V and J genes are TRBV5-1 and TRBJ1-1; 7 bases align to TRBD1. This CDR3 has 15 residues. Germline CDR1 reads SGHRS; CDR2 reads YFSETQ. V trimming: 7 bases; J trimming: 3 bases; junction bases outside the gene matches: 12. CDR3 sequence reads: CASSGPGGRDTEAFF. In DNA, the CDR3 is TGCGCCAGCTCCGGCCCAGGGGGGAGGGACACTGAAGCTTTCTTT.

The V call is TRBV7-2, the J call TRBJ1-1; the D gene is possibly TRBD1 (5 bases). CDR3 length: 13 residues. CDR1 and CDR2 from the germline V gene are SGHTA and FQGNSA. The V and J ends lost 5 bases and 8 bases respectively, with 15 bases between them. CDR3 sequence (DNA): TGTGCCAGCAGCCTACCTGGGGGTTCAGAAGCTTTCTTT. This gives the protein CASSLPGGSEAFF.